This T cell receptor beta chain is drawn from a study of cytomegalovirus exposure and HLA in healthy donors. V was trimmed by 6 bases and J by 1 base, leaving 13 bases between them. Germline CDR1 SNHLY, CDR2 FYNNEI. This CDR3 contains 14 residues. PCR involved 60 Vbeta and 13 Jbeta primers. Clones were sequenced by immunoSEQ multiplex PCR, and TCRdb holds only the in-frame ones, with some missing. The data show approximately 170,000 clones, 85% seen once. This chain uses TRBV2 with TRBJ2-7; D is possibly TRBD1 (6 bases). This clonotype was sampled from a boy between 2 and 10 years old in good health and CMV-seronegative. The sample taken for sequencing was PBMCs. The CDR3 DNA reads TGTGCCAGCAGAGAGGGGACACTTTCCTACGAGCAGTACTTC. It codes for CASREGTLSYEQYF.